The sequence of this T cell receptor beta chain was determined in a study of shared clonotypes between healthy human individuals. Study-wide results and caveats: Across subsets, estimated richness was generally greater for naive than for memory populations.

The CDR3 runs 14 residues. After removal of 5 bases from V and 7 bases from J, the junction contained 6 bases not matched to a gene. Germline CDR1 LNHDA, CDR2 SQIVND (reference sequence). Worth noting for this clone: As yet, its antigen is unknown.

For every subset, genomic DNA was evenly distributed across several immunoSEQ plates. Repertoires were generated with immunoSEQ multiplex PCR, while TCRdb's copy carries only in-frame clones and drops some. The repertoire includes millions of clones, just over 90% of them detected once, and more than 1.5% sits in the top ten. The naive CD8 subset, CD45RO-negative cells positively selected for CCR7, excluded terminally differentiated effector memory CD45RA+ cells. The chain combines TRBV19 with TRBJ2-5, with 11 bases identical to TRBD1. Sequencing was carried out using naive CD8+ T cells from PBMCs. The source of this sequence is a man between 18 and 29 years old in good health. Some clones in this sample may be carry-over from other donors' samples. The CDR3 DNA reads TGTGCCAGTAGTGGACAGGGGGCATTGTGGACCCAGTACTTC. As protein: CASSGQGALWTQYF. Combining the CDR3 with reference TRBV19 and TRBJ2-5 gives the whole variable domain DGGITQSPKYLFRKEGQNVTLSCEQNLNHDAMYWYRQDPGQGLRLIYYSQIVNDFQKGDIAEGYSVSREKKESFPLTVTSAQKNPTAFYLCASSGQGALWTQYFGPGTRLLVL.